The 16 T cell receptor beta chains below come from one sample, sequenced in a study of Graves' ophthalmopathy and Graves' hyperthyroidism. Amplified TCR beta CDR3 regions were obtained using RNA transcripts as template. The authors performed first-round RT-PCR with HTBI primers and then a second-round multiplex PCR. TCRdb itself ran the multiplex PCR reads through MiXCR, one entry per CDR3 protein. This sample has 220,000 or so distinct CDR3 sequences, with 20% to 25% found just once. What was sequenced was peripheral blood. These receptor sequences come from a woman aged 50 to 65 with Graves' ophthalmopathy.

This clonotype was counted ten times or more. The V gene is TRBV24-1, the J gene TRBJ1-2; no definite D call. V lost 4 bases and J 7 bases, leaving 12 bases between the germline ends. The CDR3 is 13 residues long. Looked up from germline, CDR1 is KGHDR and CDR2 is SFDVKD. The CDR3 here is CATSELFAGGYTF. The CDR3 DNA reads as TGTGCCACCAGTGAACTCTTCGCGGGTGGCTACACCTTC.

This clonotype was observed many times. The rearrangement uses TRBV7-9 and TRBJ2-7, with D possibly being TRBD1 (5 bases). Per the germline V gene, CDR1 is SEHNR and CDR2 is FQNEAQ (reference sequence). The CDR3 contains 15 residues. The V gene lost 0 bases and the J gene lost 3 bases, with 12 bases spanning the gap. The CDR3 reads CASSLARGHHYEQYF. The CDR3 coding sequence is TGTGCCAGCAGCTTAGCGCGTGGACACCACTACGAGCAGTACTTC.

This clonotype was counted a single time. This chain connects TRBV3-1 to TRBJ1-3, with D possibly TRBD1 on 6 matching bases. Trimming took off 4 bases at V and 4 bases at J, with 14 bases between the two ends. CDR3 length equals 15 residues. Germline V gene lookup returns CDR1 LGHDT and CDR2 YNNKEL (reference sequence). The CDR3 DNA is TGTGCCAGCAGCCGAGTACAGGGATTGGGAAACACCATATATTTT. Translating it yields CASSRVQGLGNTIYF.

This clonotype was picked up many times. The chain combines TRBV2 with TRBJ2-7; the D gene could be TRBD1 or TRBD2 (5 bases each). Germline V gene lookup returns CDR1 SNHLY and CDR2 FYNNEI. V was pared by 7 bases and J by 0 bases, with 13 bases between. This CDR3 has 14 amino acids. The CDR3 DNA follows: TGTGCCAGCAACCGGGACGGGAACTCCTACGAGCAGTACTTC. Its protein product is CASNRDGNSYEQYF.

This rearrangement joins TRBV6-1 to TRBJ2-5; tentatively, D is TRBD1 (6 bases). The CDR3 contains 15 residues. Trimming took 7 bases from V and 1 from J, leaving 16 bases between them. Germline V gene sequence: CDR1 MNHNS, CDR2 SASEGT. CDR3 residues: CASNQNGQLQETQYF. The CDR3 bases are TGTGCCAGCAACCAAAATGGACAGCTCCAAGAGACCCAGTACTTC.

This clonotype was found a few times. This chain uses TRBV11-2 with TRBJ1-3, with D tentatively TRBD1 (5 bases). This CDR3 has 17 amino acids. V lost 5 bases and J 3 bases, leaving 20 bases between the germline ends. Germline V CDR1 and CDR2: SGHAT, FQNNGV. The CDR3 is CASSPEATVLNGNTIYF. DNA of the CDR3: TGTGCCAGCAGCCCCGAAGCGACAGTTTTAAATGGAAACACCATATATTTT.

The chain combines TRBV7-9 with TRBJ1-1, with 7 nucleotides matching TRBD1. Looked up from germline, CDR1 is SEHNR and CDR2 is FQNEAQ (reference sequence). This CDR3 has 14 residues. With V trimmed by 5 bases and J by 2 bases, 5 bases remained unmatched. The CDR3 loop reads CASSPWDRNTEAFF. DNA for the CDR3: TGTGCCAGCAGCCCCTGGGACAGAAACACTGAAGCTTTCTTT.

This clonotype was counted at least ten times. This chain uses TRBV18 with TRBJ1-2; tentatively, D is TRBD1 (5 bases). Germline assignment: CDR1 KGHSH and CDR2 LQKENI. Trimming shortened V by 3 bases and J by 0 bases, and 11 bases separated the two germline ends. CDR3 size: 15 residues. CDR3 amino acids: CASSPLDNANYGYTF. In DNA, the CDR3 is TGTGCCAGCTCACCCTTGGACAACGCTAACTATGGCTACACCTTC. Together with reference TRBV18 and TRBJ1-2, the CDR3 gives the full variable domain: NAGVMQNPRHLVRRRGQEARLRCSPMKGHSHVYWYRQLPEEGLKFMVYLQKENIIDESGMPKERFSAEFPKEGPSILRIQQVVRGDSAAYFCASSPLDNANYGYTFGSGTRLTVV.

This clonotype appeared many times. The chain combines TRBV6-5 with TRBJ2-7, with TRBD1 identical over 8 bases. With V trimmed by 2 bases and J by 6 bases, 3 bases remained unmatched. Germline CDR1 and CDR2: MNHEY and SVGAGI. The CDR3 contains 13 residues. CDR3 DNA: TGTGCCAGCAGTTACCCCGACAGGGGCGAGCAGTACTTC. Amino acids: CASSYPDRGEQYF.

This clonotype was counted ten times or more. The chain combines TRBV5-6 with TRBJ1-6, with TRBD1 as a possible D gene (6 bases). Per the germline V gene, CDR1 is SGHDT and CDR2 is YYEEEE. Between the trimmed V and J ends, which lost 2 bases and 7 bases, there was a span of 10 bases. The CDR3 has 14 amino acids. The CDR3 coding sequence is TGTGCCAGCAGCTTCAGGACAGAGAATTCACCCCTCCACTTT. Protein product: CASSFRTENSPLHF.

This clonotype appeared many times. The V and J genes are TRBV20-1 and TRBJ2-1; 9 positions match TRBD2. There are 13 residues in the CDR3. The germline V gene has CDR1 DFQATT and CDR2 SNEGSKA (reference sequence). The V segment lost 5 bases and the J segment 6 bases; nucleotides outside the gene matches: 5. Here the CDR3 DNA reads TGCAGTGCTCCCGGGACTAGCCCCAATGAGCAGTTCTTC. Translating gives CSAPGTSPNEQFF.

In this sample, this clonotype turned up many times. This chain joins TRBV6-2 or TRBV6-3 and TRBJ2-7; D is perhaps TRBD1 or TRBD2 (5 bases each). Germline V CDR1 and CDR2: MNHEY, SVGEGT. Trimming removed 5 bases at V and 2 bases at J, with 28 bases between. The CDR3 covers 19 residues. This chain's CDR3 is CASSPTGFRGRHIAYEQYF. The CDR3, as DNA: TGTGCCAGCAGTCCCACGGGGTTCCGGGGCAGGCATATAGCCTACGAGCAGTACTTC.

This clonotype was detected ten times or more. The rearrangement links TRBV27 to TRBJ2-7, with D tentatively TRBD2 (7 bases). The V end lost 8 bases, the J end lost 2 bases, and 16 bases lay between the germline ends. CDR3 length: 14 residues. Germline assignment: CDR1 MNHEY and CDR2 SMNVEV (reference sequence). In nucleotides, the CDR3 is TGTGCCAGCGGGGAAGGGGGGGCGGCCTACGAGCAGTACTTC. Translation gives CASGEGGAAYEQYF.

This clonotype has a count of ten or more. J is TRBJ2-7 and V is TRBV28; D possibly matches TRBD1 or TRBD2 (5 bases each). The CDR3 has 14 residues. The ends were cut back, 5 bases at V and 2 bases at J, with 13 bases in the middle. In germline, CDR1 is MDHEN, CDR2 SYDVKM. This CDR3 reads CASSGGFKTYEQYF. CDR3 in DNA: TGTGCCAGCAGTGGGGGATTCAAGACCTACGAGCAGTACTTC.

This clonotype was seen at least ten times. The V gene is TRBV2, the J gene TRBJ2-5, with a weak D call TRBD2 (6 bases). CDR3 length: 11 amino acids. Germline V lookup: CDR1 SNHLY, CDR2 FYNNEI. Trimming took off 11 bases at V and 1 base at J, with 8 bases between the two ends. CDR3 in DNA: TGTGCCGGGGGACTCCAAGAGACCCAGTACTTC. Translating gives CAGGLQETQYF.

The V and J genes are TRBV12-3 or TRBV12-4 and TRBJ2-2; the D call may be TRBD1 or TRBD2 (5 bases each). Trimming shortened V by 10 bases and J by 9 bases, and 15 bases separated the two germline ends. The CDR3 sequence is 12 residues long. The CDR3 loop reads CATSGRDRELFF. CDR3 DNA: TGTGCCACCAGCGGTCGGGACCGGGAGCTGTTTTTT.